This entry is about one T cell receptor beta chain. Data came from immunoSEQ multiplex PCR; TCRdb stores just in-frame clones and leaves some out. The table has 35,000 to 40,000 clones, approximately 86% seen once. The CDR3 consists of 13 residues. V lost 1 base and J 10 bases, leaving 11 bases between the germline ends. Germline loops: CDR1 SEHNR, CDR2 FQNEAQ (reference sequence). This specimen comes from a study of blood T cell repertoires in COVID-19. The chain uses TRBV7-9 and TRBJ2-1; D possibly corresponds to TRBD1 (6 bases). The specimen was peripheral blood. The sequence derives from a human donor in a cohort sampled during active COVID-19. CDR3 protein: CASSLVSRGEQFF. CDR3 coding DNA: TGTGCCAGCAGCTTAGTATCCAGGGGAGAGCAGTTCTTC. The entire variable domain, with the rest obtained from reference TRBV7-9 and TRBJ2-1, is as follows: DTGVSQNPRHKITKRGQNVTFRCDPISEHNRLYWYRQTLGQGPEFLTYFQNEAQLEKSRLLSDRFSAERPKGSFSTLEIQRTEQGDSAMYLCASSLVSRGEQFFGPGTRLTVL.